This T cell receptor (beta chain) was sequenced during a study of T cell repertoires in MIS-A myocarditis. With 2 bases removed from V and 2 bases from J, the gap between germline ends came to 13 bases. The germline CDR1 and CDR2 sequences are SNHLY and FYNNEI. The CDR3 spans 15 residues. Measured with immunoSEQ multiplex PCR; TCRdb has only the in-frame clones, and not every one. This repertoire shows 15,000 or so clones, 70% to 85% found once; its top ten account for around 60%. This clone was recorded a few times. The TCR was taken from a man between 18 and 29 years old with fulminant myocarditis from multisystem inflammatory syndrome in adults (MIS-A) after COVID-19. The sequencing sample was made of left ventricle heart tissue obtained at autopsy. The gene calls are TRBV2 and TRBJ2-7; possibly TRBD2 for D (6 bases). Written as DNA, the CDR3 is TGTGCCAGCAGTGAATTGGGGGGAATCACCTACGAGCAGTACTTC. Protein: CASSELGGITYEQYF.